The rows below give T cell receptor beta chains drawn from one sample of a study of graft-versus-host responses after intestinal transplantation. What these receptors recognize is not known. Profiling relied on immunoSEQ multiplex PCR, and the TCRdb table lists in-frame clones only, not all of them. The table records just over 95,000 clones, 90% to 95% of them present only once. The sample was unstimulated CD4+ T cells sorted from spleen or lymph node cells, taken before intestinal transplant. The receptor set was obtained from a human donor who received an intestinal transplant. The CDR3 runs from the conserved cysteine through the conserved F or W. D genes are given only for firm matches. Only some rows state a clone size, as once, few, many or a class for expanded clones.

>once|TRBD1|TRBV6-1|TRBJ2-7
TGTGCCAGCAGCAAGGGACAGGCAAGCTCCTACGAGCAGTACTTC
CASSKGQASSYEQYF
>-|TRBD2|TRBV11-2|TRBJ2-7
TGTGCCAGCAGCCTATCTCTAGCGGGACGGGCCTACGAGCAGTACTTC
CASSLSLAGRAYEQYF
>-|TRBD2|TRBV5-1|TRBJ2-7
TGCGCCAGCAGCACCCTACTAGCGGGAGGGGTCCCGGGCCCTAACGAGCAGTACTTC
CASSTLLAGGVPGPNEQYF
>-|-|TRBV15|TRBJ2-3
TGTGCCACCAGCAGAATTAGGGGTCTCGGCACAGATACGCAGTATTTT
CATSRIRGLGTDTQYF
>-|-|TRBV14|TRBJ2-2
TGTGCCAGCAGCCCCGTGGGGGGAGTCCTTACGAACACCGGGGAGCTGTTTTTT
CASSPVGGVLTNTGELFF
>-|-|TRBV28|TRBJ2-5
TGTGCCAGCAGTTTTTGTAAGCCTTGGAGGGAGACCCAGTACTTC
CASSFCKPWRETQYF
>once|TRBD1|TRBV9|TRBJ2-1
TGTGCCAGCAGCGGACTCCGGGACAGGTATAATGAGCAGTTCTTC
CASSGLRDRYNEQFF
>-|-|TRBV5-8|TRBJ1-6
TGTGCCAGCAGCTTGGGGACATCTGGTGGTTCACCCCTCCACTTT
CASSLGTSGGSPLHF
>-|-|TRBV6-5|TRBJ2-1
TGTGCCAGCACCCGGATCGGGGGATACAATGAGCAGTTCTTC
CASTRIGGYNEQFF
>-|-|TRBV7-2|TRBJ2-1
TGTGCCAGCAGTCGCAGCGGAGGCTCCTACAATGAGCAGTTCTTC
CASSRSGGSYNEQFF
>few|-|TRBV19|TRBJ1-3
TGTGCCAGTAGGAACCAGGGGATCGCTGGAAACACCATATATTTT
CASRNQGIAGNTIYF
>-|TRBD1|TRBV7-3|TRBJ1-6
TGTGCCAGCAGCTCGCAACCTACAGGGGGTAATTCACCCCTCCACTTT
CASSSQPTGGNSPLHF
>-|-|TRBV11-2|TRBJ1-1
TGTGCCAGCAGCTTACAACAGGGAAAAATTGAAGCTTTCTTT
CASSLQQGKIEAFF
>-|-|TRBV4-3|TRBJ1-4
TGCGCCAGCAGCCAGTACACCAGGGGTGGCGAAAAACTGTTTTTT
CASSQYTRGGEKLFF
>-|-|TRBV12-2|TRBJ2-1
TGTGCAAGTCGCTTAGCGGGAGATGAGCAGTTCTTC
CASRLAGDEQFF
>once|-|TRBV30|TRBJ2-5
TGTGCCTGGAGCCTAGTAGGTGGGCAAGAGACCCAGTACTTC
CAWSLVGGQETQYF
>-|TRBD1|TRBV5-4|TRBJ1-4
TGTGCCAGCAGCGTTCCGGGACAGCTTGAAAAACTGTTTTTT
CASSVPGQLEKLFF
>-|-|TRBV6-6|TRBJ1-6
TGTGCCAGCAGTAAGGGACAAAATCCACCCCTCCACTTT
CASSKGQNPPLHF
>-|-|TRBV29-1|TRBJ1-3
TGCAGCGCCGCAGCTGGGACAAGCCGAAACACCATATATTTT
CSAAAGTSRNTIYF
>-|TRBD1|TRBV5-1|TRBJ2-7
TGCGCCAGCAGCTTACGCCGGGACAGGGCGCCCCACGAGCAGTACTTC
CASSLRRDRAPHEQYF
>-|TRBD1|TRBV5-1|TRBJ1-6
TGCGCCAGCAGCTCGACGACAGGGCCCCTTTCACCCCTCCACTTT
CASSSTTGPLSPLHF
>-|-|TRBV19|TRBJ1-4
TGTGCCAGTAGTATAGGCCGGAAGGACAGCTCTAATGAAAAACTGTTTTTT
CASSIGRKDSSNEKLFF
>-|-|TRBV7-2|TRBJ1-3
TGTGCCAGCAGCTTAGATCCAGGGGCTGGCACCATATATTTT
CASSLDPGAGTIYF
>-|TRBD1|TRBV18|TRBJ2-7
TGTGCCAGCTCACCACGGGACAGCTCCTACGAGCAGTACTTC
CASSPRDSSYEQYF
>-|-|TRBV10-3|TRBJ2-1
TGTGCCATCAGTGAAGTGGGGAGGACAGGCCTTTCTCATGAGCAGTTCTTC
CAISEVGRTGLSHEQFF
>-|-|TRBV27|TRBJ1-5
TGTGCCAGCAGTTTCGGGGTCCTTAGCAATCAGCCCCAGCATTTT
CASSFGVLSNQPQHF
>-|-|TRBV6-5|TRBJ1-5
TGTGCCAGCAATCGGAACAGGGCAAGCAATCAGCCCCAGCATTTT
CASNRNRASNQPQHF
>-|TRBD2|TRBV9|TRBJ2-2
TGTGCCAGCAGCGTAGCCGCCCTAGCGGGGGGCTGGGGCACCGGGGAGCTGTTTTTT
CASSVAALAGGWGTGELFF
>-|TRBD1|TRBV7-9|TRBJ1-2
TGTGCCAGCAGCCAAGGACGTGGCGGGGCAGGGGGCGACTATGGCTACACCTTC
CASSQGRGGAGGDYGYTF
>-|-|TRBV5-4|TRBJ1-3
TGTGCCAGCAGCGTTCAGGGGTCAGCCGCTGGAAACACCATATATTTT
CASSVQGSAAGNTIYF
>-|-|TRBV11-3|TRBJ2-7
TGTGCCAGCAGCTTTACCGGGGTATCATCCTACGAGCAGTACTTC
CASSFTGVSSYEQYF
>-|-|TRBV4-2|TRBJ1-5
TGTGCCAGCAGCCAAGATGGAGGGCAGATTACGGGCTCAAGGCAGCCCCAGCATTTT
CASSQDGGQITGSRQPQHF
>-|-|TRBV4-2|TRBJ1-3
TGTGCCAGCAGCCAGGGGAGCTCTGGAAACACCATATATTTT
CASSQGSSGNTIYF
>-|-|TRBV6-1|TRBJ1-6
TGTGCCAGCAGTGACTCAGGATTAAATTCACCCCTCCACTTT
CASSDSGLNSPLHF
>-|-|TRBV25-1|TRBJ1-2
TGTGCCAGCAGATCATCAAACTATGGCTACACCTTC
CASRSSNYGYTF
>-|TRBD1|TRBV10-3|TRBJ1-1
TGTGCCATCAGTGAGGCCGGGACAGGGGGCGAAGCTTTCTTT
CAISEAGTGGEAFF
>-|-|TRBV5-1|TRBJ1-3
TGCGCCAGCAGCTTGGCGGGGTCTGGAAACACCATATATTTT
CASSLAGSGNTIYF
>-|TRBD1|TRBV28|TRBJ2-1
TGTGCCAGCAGTTCCTACCCCATTGGACAGGGGGATTACAATGAGCAGTTCTTC
CASSSYPIGQGDYNEQFF
>-|-|TRBV28|TRBJ2-1
TGTGCCAGCAGGGAGGTTGCCTACAATGAGCAGTTCTTC
CASREVAYNEQFF
>-|-|TRBV27|TRBJ2-1
TGTGCCAGCAAAATAACTGCGACTGTTCGAGACAATGAGCAGTTCTTC
CASKITATVRDNEQFF
>-|-|TRBV9|TRBJ1-2
TGTGCCAGCAGCTCAGAACCCGGAGGGTACTATGGCTACACCTTC
CASSSEPGGYYGYTF
>once|-|TRBV28|TRBJ1-6
TGTGCCAGCACCCTCTCGTCCTTTAATTCACCCCTCCACTTT
CASTLSSFNSPLHF
>-|TRBD1|TRBV7-2|TRBJ1-3
TGTGCCAGCAGCTTACCGGGACAGGGTGCCGGAAACACCATATATTTT
CASSLPGQGAGNTIYF
>-|TRBD2|TRBV18|TRBJ2-3
TGTGCCAGCTCGGCGACTAGCGGGGACACAGATACGCAGTATTTT
CASSATSGDTDTQYF